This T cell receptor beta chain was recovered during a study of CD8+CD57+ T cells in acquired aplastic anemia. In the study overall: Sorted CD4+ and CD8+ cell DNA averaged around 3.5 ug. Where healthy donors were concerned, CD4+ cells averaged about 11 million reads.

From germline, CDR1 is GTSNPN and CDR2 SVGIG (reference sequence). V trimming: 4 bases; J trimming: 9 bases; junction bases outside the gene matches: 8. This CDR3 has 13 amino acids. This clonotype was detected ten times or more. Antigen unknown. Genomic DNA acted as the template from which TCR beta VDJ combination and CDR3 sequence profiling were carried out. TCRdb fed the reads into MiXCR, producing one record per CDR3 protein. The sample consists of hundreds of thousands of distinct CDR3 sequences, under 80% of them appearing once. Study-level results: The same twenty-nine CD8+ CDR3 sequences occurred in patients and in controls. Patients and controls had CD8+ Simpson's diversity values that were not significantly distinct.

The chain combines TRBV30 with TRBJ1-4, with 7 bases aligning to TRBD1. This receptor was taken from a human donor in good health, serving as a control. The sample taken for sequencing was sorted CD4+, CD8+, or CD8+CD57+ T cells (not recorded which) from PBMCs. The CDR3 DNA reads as TGTGCCTGGACCGGGACAGCTTCAAAAAAACTGTTTTTT. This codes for CAWTGTASKKLFF.